This entry concerns a single TCR beta chain. The antigen remains undetermined. The entry originates in a study of T cell clones after liver transplantation. Study in general: TCRbeta sequencing after a pre-transplant mixed lymphocyte reaction identified graft-donor-reactive clones, later tracked in post-transplant blood. Without induction therapy, subjects received standard immunosuppression until 12-24 months post-transplant. The study, taken as a whole, reports: Small, mixed patient groups and varying post-transplant times limit these conclusions. A significant post-transplant drop in circulating graft-donor-reactive CD4 TCRbeta sequences occurred in most of the 8 subjects.

The ends were cut back, 5 bases at V and 4 bases at J, with 14 bases in the middle. Germline CDR1 is MNHNS and CDR2 is SASEGT. The CDR3 covers 14 residues. Sequencing used immunoSEQ multiplex PCR; TCRdb keeps in-frame clones, though not all of them. The sample has approximately 71,000 clones; about 91% are singletons. The chain carries TRBV6-1 and TRBJ1-2; D gene unclear. This specimen consisted of CD4+ T cells from blood, obtained about 27 months after liver transplant. The TCR comes from a human patient who received a liver transplant. Some T cells may be supplied by the graft donor. The CDR3 protein is CASSQKGNSYGYTF. The CDR3 DNA follows: TGTGCCAGCAGTCAAAAAGGGAATAGCTATGGCTACACCTTC.